One and the same sample provided the 21 T cell receptor beta chains below, sequenced in a study of blood T cell repertoires in COVID-19. Clones were sequenced by immunoSEQ multiplex PCR, and TCRdb holds only the in-frame ones, with some missing. The repertoire consists of 45,000 to 65,000 clones, with over 80% occurring once and the leading ten covering about a tenth. Sequenced material: peripheral blood. The receptors derive from a man aged 25-45 years with COVID-19, enrolled during active disease.

This chain joins TRBV7-9 and TRBJ2-4, with 7 nucleotides matching TRBD2. Germline V gene data show CDR1 as SEHNR and CDR2 as FQNEAQ (reference sequence). CDR3 length equals 16 residues. V gave up 8 bases and J gave up 3 bases; unmatched junction bases: 13. The CDR3 DNA follows: TGTGCCAGCCTCCAGATCCTGGCGGGGGACAAAAACATTCAGTACTTC. It translates to CASLQILAGDKNIQYF.

V usage is TRBV7-3 and J usage is TRBJ2-1; 7 bases map to TRBD1. There are 12 residues in the CDR3. Germline V gene data show CDR1 as SGHTA and CDR2 as FQGTGA. V was pared by 5 bases and J by 8 bases, with 3 bases of the junction left unmatched. In nucleotides, the CDR3 is TGTGCCAGCAGCGATGACAGGGATGAGCAGTTCTTC. Its translation is CASSDDRDEQFF. Full variable domain (rest looked up from reference TRBV7-3 and TRBJ2-1): GAGVSQTPSNKVTEKGKYVELRCDPISGHTALYWYRQSLGQGPEFLIYFQGTGAADDSGLPNDRFFAVRPEGSVSTLKIQRTERGDSAVYLCASSDDRDEQFFGPGTRLTVL.

This clone was observed once. The chain joins TRBV11-3 to TRBJ2-2, with 10 bases identical to TRBD2. This CDR3 has 19 residues. Germline loops: CDR1 SGHNT, CDR2 YENEEA. The J segment lost 7 bases and the V segment lost 4 bases, leaving 18 bases of the junction unmatched. CDR3 sequence: CASSSDNNLAGEGYGELFF. The CDR3 DNA is TGTGCCAGCAGCTCCGATAACAACCTAGCGGGAGAGGGTTACGGGGAGCTGTTTTTT.

J is TRBJ2-1 and V is TRBV27; D might be TRBD2 (6 bases). Trimming removed 5 bases at V and 4 bases at J, with 12 bases between. This CDR3 contains 14 residues. Germline CDR1 is MNHEY and CDR2 is SMNVEV (reference sequence). The CDR3 nucleotides read TGTGCCAGCAGTCCCTGGAGCGGGTACAATGAGCAGTTCTTC. Its protein product is CASSPWSGYNEQFF.

The chain combines TRBV30 with TRBJ2-1; TRBD2 matches 14 bases. This CDR3 comprises 15 residues. The germline gives CDR1 GTSNPN, CDR2 SVGIG (reference sequence). The junction had 3 bases not matched to a gene; V was cut back by 0 bases and J by 8 bases. The CDR3 region has the DNA TGTGCCTGGAGTGTGACTAGCGGGAGGGTCTATGAGCAGTTCTTC. The encoded protein is CAWSVTSGRVYEQFF.

Sample share makes this clone large. V gene TRBV2 combines with J gene TRBJ1-4, with a possible D match to TRBD1 (6 bases). V lost 6 bases and J 6 bases, leaving 20 bases between the germline ends. The CDR3 has 16 amino acids. The germline CDR1 and CDR2 sequences are SNHLY and FYNNEI. CDR3 protein: CASRVLLDRLDEKLFF. In DNA, the CDR3 is TGTGCCAGCAGGGTTTTGCTAGACAGGTTGGATGAAAAACTGTTTTTT. Supplemented by reference TRBV2 and TRBJ1-4, the full variable domain reads EPEVTQTPSHQVTQMGQEVILRCVPISNHLYFYWYRQILGQKVEFLVSFYNNEISEKSEIFDDQFSVERPDGSNFTLKIRSTKLEDSAMYFCASRVLLDRLDEKLFFGSGTQLSVL.

V gene TRBV5-4 combines with J gene TRBJ2-7, with TRBD2 matching over 8 bases. Germline CDR1 is SGHNT and CDR2 is YYREEE (reference sequence). The V gene end was trimmed by 3 bases and the J gene end by 3 bases; junction bases not matched to a gene: 5. This CDR3 has 14 residues. The CDR3 protein is CASSSMGLVYEQYF. The CDR3 coding sequence is TGTGCCAGCAGCTCCATGGGACTAGTCTACGAGCAGTACTTC.

The chain employs TRBV6-6 and TRBJ1-3, with D maybe TRBD1 (6 bases). V lost 5 bases, J lost 2 bases, and 16 bases lay in between. CDR1 MNHNY and CDR2 SVGAGI come from the germline V gene (reference sequence). There are 16 residues in the CDR3. Here the CDR3 DNA reads TGTGCCAGCAGTCCCGACCCCAGGGGAGCTGGAAACACCATATATTTT. Encoded protein: CASSPDPRGAGNTIYF.

This clone has a single count. CDR3 loop: CASSLEGLGQPQHF. CDR3 nucleotides: TGTGCCAGCAGCTTGGAGGGGCTCGGTCAGCCCCAGCATTTT. V gene TRBV5-6 combines with J gene TRBJ1-5; possible D gene TRBD1, 5 bases. The CDR3 totals 14 residues. V lost 0 bases to trimming and J lost 6 bases, with 10 bases between them. CDR1 and CDR2 from the germline V gene are SGHDT and YYEEEE. The full variable domain, rest sourced from reference TRBV5-6 and TRBJ1-5, is DAGVTQSPTHLIKTRGQQVTLRCSPKSGHDTVSWYQQALGQGPQFIFQYYEEEERQRGNFPDRFSGHQFPNYSSELNVNALLLGDSALYLCASSLEGLGQPQHFGDGTRLSIL.

CDR3 coding DNA: TGCAGCGTGCGTTATCGGGGCACTGAAGCTTTCTTT. Translating it yields CSVRYRGTEAFF. J is TRBJ1-1 and V is TRBV29-1; D unresolved. The ends were cut back, 6 bases at V and 4 bases at J, with 12 bases in the middle. The CDR3 sequence is 12 residues long. In germline, CDR1 is SQVTM, CDR2 ANQGSEA.

The chain carries TRBV10-3 and TRBJ2-1, with 13 bases fitting TRBD2. This CDR3 contains 14 residues. Trimming at V came to 6 bases and at J to 7 bases, leaving 3 bases not matched to a gene. The germline V gene has CDR1 ENHRY and CDR2 SYGVKD. Here the CDR3 DNA reads TGTGCCATCAGGGGACTAGCGGGGACGAATGAGCAGTTCTTC. It specifies CAIRGLAGTNEQFF.

This clone appeared a single time. V usage is TRBV4-1 and J usage is TRBJ2-7; a possible D gene is TRBD2 (6 bases). The CDR3 spans 13 residues. Germline CDR1 is MGHRA and CDR2 is YSYEKL. V gave up 4 bases and J gave up 2 bases, with 9 bases separating them. The CDR3 DNA sequence: TGCGCCAGCAGCCCGGGACTGGCCTACGAGCAGTACTTC. Translation: CASSPGLAYEQYF.

This clone was seen a handful of times. This chain connects TRBV19 to TRBJ1-1; possible D gene TRBD1, 5 bases. Germline V gene lookup returns CDR1 LNHDA and CDR2 SQIVND (reference sequence). V lost 7 bases and J 6 bases, leaving 18 bases between the germline ends. The CDR3 extends over 14 amino acids. CDR3 bases: TGTGCCAGTATGGCGGGGCCCGCCGGGGCTGAAGCTTTCTTT. Residues: CASMAGPAGAEAFF.

The chain combines TRBV28 with TRBJ2-7; TRBD2 matches 7 bases. The V gene's germline CDR1 is MDHEN and CDR2 SYDVKM. Trimming removed 6 bases from V and 0 bases from J; junction bases left unmatched: 5. The CDR3 covers 14 residues. Here the CDR3 DNA reads TGTGCCAGCAGCCGACTAGCTGCCTCCTACGAGCAGTACTTC. Amino acid sequence: CASSRLAASYEQYF. Combining the CDR3 with reference TRBV28 and TRBJ2-7 gives the whole variable domain DVKVTQSSRYLVKRTGEKVFLECVQDMDHENMFWYRQDPGLGLRLIYFSYDVKMKEKGDIPEGYSVSREKKERFSLILESASTNQTSMYLCASSRLAASYEQYFGPGTRLTVT.

This chain joins TRBV6-5 and TRBJ1-4, with 10 bases lining up with TRBD1. The CDR3 has 15 amino acids. Trimming cost V 6 bases and J 4 bases; bases outside gene matches: 5. The germline gives CDR1 MNHEY, CDR2 SVGAGI. The CDR3 protein is CASRDRGRLNEKLFF. Here the CDR3 DNA reads TGTGCCAGCAGGGACAGGGGGAGACTTAATGAAAAACTGTTTTTT.

V usage is TRBV6-5 and J usage is TRBJ2-7; unclear D gene. There are 13 residues in the CDR3. The V gene's germline CDR1 is MNHEY and CDR2 SVGAGI. Trimming shortened V by 8 bases and J by 1 base, and 12 bases separated the two germline ends. The CDR3 bases are TGTGCCAGCGAGAGCGACTCATCCTACGAGCAGTACTTC. Translated: CASESDSSYEQYF.

This clone appeared a few times. The J gene is TRBJ1-2, the V gene TRBV28; TRBD1 aligns across 7 bases. From germline, CDR1 is MDHEN and CDR2 SYDVKM. The V gene end was trimmed by 6 bases and the J gene end by 7 bases; junction bases not matched to a gene: 8. The CDR3 is made up of 13 amino acids. In DNA, the CDR3 is TGTGCCAGCAGACTACGGCAGGGGGTTGGCTACACCTTC. Translated: CASRLRQGVGYTF.

The chain carries TRBV9 and TRBJ1-4; TRBD1 matches 8 bases. The trim removed 3 bases at V and 1 base at J, leaving 5 bases unmatched. Germline lookup yields CDR1 SGDLS and CDR2 YYNGEE. This CDR3 is 16 amino acids long. CDR3 loop: CASSGQGKGTNEKLFF. CDR3 in DNA: TGTGCCAGCAGCGGACAGGGGAAAGGAACTAATGAAAAACTGTTTTTT.

V is TRBV27 and J is TRBJ1-2, with unresolved D. Trimming stripped 7 bases from V and 4 bases from J, with 13 bases between. This CDR3 has 13 amino acids. CDR1 and CDR2 (germline): MNHEY, SMNVEV (reference sequence). CDR3 sequence reads: CASIKTRLYGYTF. In nucleotides, the CDR3 is TGTGCCAGCATAAAGACACGGCTCTATGGCTACACCTTC.

The chain uses TRBV7-9 and TRBJ2-3, with TRBD2 identical over 14 bases. Looked up from germline, CDR1 is SEHNR and CDR2 is FQNEAQ (reference sequence). The CDR3 is 18 amino acids. The junction had 10 bases not matched to a gene; V was cut back by 5 bases and J by 3 bases. CDR3 DNA sequence: TGTGCCAGCAGCAAACGACTAGCGGGAGGGGCTCATACAGATACGCAGTATTTT. Residues: CASSKRLAGGAHTDTQYF.

V gene TRBV20-1 combines with J gene TRBJ1-5, with 11 bases identical to TRBD1. In germline, CDR1 is DFQATT, CDR2 SNEGSKA (reference sequence). The CDR3 extends over 15 amino acids. V shed 3 bases, J shed 11 bases, and the junction held 12 bases outside the gene matches. The CDR3 protein is CSASGTGGVQGAQHF. The CDR3 coding sequence is TGCAGTGCTAGTGGGACAGGGGGAGTCCAGGGAGCCCAGCATTTT.